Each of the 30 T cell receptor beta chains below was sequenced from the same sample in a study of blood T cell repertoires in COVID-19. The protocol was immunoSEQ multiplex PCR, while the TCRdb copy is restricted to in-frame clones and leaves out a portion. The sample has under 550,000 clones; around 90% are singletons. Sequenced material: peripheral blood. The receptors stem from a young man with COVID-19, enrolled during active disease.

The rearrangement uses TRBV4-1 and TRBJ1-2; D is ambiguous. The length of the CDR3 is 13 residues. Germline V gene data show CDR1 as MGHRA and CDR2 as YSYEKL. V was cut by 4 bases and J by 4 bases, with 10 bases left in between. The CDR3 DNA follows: TGCGCCAGCAGCCCCGGAGGAATCTATGGCTACACCTTC. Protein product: CASSPGGIYGYTF.

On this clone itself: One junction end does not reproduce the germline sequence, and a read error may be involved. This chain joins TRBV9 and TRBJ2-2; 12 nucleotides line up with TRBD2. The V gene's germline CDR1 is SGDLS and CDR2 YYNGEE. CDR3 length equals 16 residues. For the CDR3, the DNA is TGTGCCAGTGGGATCCGGACTAGCGGGAACTCCGGGGAGCTGTTTTTT. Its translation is CASGIRTSGNSGELFF.

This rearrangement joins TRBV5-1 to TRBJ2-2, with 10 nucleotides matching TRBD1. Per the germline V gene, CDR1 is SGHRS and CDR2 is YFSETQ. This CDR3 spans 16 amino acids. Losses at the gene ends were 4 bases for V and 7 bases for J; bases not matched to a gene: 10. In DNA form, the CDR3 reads TGCGCCAGCAGCCCAAGTGGGGGACAGGGGAGCGGGGAGCTGTTTTTT. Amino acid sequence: CASSPSGGQGSGELFF.

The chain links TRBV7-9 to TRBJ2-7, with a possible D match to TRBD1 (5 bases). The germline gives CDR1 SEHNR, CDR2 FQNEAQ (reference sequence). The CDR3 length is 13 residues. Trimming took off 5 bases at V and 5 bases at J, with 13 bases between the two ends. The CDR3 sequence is CASSLVRAHEQYF. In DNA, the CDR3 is TGTGCCAGCAGCCTAGTCAGGGCCCACGAGCAGTACTTC.

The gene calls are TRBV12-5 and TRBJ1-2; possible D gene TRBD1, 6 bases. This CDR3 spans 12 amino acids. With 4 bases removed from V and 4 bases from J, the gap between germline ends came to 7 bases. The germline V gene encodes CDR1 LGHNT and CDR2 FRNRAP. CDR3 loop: CASGYRVYGYTF. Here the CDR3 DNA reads TGTGCTAGTGGTTACAGGGTCTATGGCTACACCTTC.

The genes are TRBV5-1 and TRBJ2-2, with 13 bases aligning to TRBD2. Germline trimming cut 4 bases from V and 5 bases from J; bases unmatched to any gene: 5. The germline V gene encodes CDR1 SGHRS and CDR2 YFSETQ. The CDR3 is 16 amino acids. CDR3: CASSGRLAGGTGELFF. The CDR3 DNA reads TGCGCCAGCAGCGGACGACTAGCGGGAGGAACCGGGGAGCTGTTTTTT.

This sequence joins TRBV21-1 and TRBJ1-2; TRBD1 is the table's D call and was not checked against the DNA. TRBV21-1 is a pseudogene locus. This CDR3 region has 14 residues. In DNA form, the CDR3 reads TGTGCCAGCAGCAAACCGGGACAGGGATACGGCTACACCTTC. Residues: CASSKPGQGYGYTF.

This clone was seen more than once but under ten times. The CDR3 reads CARSLELGQPNEKLFF. The CDR3 nucleotides are TGTGCCAGAAGCTTGGAACTGGGACAACCTAATGAAAAACTGTTTTTT. The chain uses TRBV5-3 and TRBJ1-4; D may be TRBD1 (6 bases). TRBV5-3 is labeled an ORF, and its function is uncertain. Trimming removed 0 bases at V and 3 bases at J, with 12 bases between. This CDR3 comprises 16 residues.

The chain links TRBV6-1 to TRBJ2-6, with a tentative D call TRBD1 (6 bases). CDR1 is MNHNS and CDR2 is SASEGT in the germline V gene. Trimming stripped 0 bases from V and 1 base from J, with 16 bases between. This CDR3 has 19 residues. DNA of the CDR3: TGTGCCAGCAGTGAAGCTGGACAGTATGGGATTTCTGGGGCCAACGTCCTGACTTTC. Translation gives CASSEAGQYGISGANVLTF.

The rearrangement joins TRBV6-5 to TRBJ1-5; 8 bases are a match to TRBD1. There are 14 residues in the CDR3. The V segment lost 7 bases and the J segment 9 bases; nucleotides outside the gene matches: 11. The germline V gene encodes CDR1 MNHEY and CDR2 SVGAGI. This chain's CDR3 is CASNSDRVMWPQHF. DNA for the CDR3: TGTGCCAGCAACTCGGACAGGGTAATGTGGCCCCAGCATTTT.

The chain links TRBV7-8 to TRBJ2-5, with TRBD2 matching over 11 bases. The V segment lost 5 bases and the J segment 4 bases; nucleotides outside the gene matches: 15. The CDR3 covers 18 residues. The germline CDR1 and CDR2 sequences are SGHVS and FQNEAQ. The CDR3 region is CASSPRTLLAGVGETQYF. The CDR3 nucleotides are TGTGCCAGCAGCCCCCGAACATTACTAGCGGGAGTTGGAGAGACCCAGTACTTC.

The chain's CDR3 is CASSHSKGTGTMVYNEQFF. The CDR3, as DNA: TGTGCCAGCAGCCATTCCAAGGGAACCGGGACTATGGTCTACAATGAGCAGTTCTTC. The chain uses TRBV3-1 (or the pseudogene TRBV3-2) and TRBJ2-1, with 7 bases that match TRBD2. Trimming at V came to 3 bases and at J to 3 bases, leaving 17 bases not matched to a gene. CDR3 length equals 19 residues. Per the germline V gene, CDR1 is LGHDT and CDR2 is YNNKEL (reference sequence).

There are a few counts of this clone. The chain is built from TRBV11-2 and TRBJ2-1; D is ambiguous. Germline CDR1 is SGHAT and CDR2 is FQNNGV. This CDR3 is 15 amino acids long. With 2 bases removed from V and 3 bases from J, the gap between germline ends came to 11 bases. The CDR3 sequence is CASSLRADLYNEQFF. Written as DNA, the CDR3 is TGTGCCAGCAGCTTAAGAGCTGATCTCTACAATGAGCAGTTCTTC.

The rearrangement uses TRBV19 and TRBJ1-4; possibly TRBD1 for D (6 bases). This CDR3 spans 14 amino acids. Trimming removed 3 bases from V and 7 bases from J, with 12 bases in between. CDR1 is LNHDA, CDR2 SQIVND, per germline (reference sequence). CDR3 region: CASSMGRTVEKLFF. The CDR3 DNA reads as TGTGCCAGTAGTATGGGACGGACAGTTGAAAAACTGTTTTTT. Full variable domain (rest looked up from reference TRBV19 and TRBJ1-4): DGGITQSPKYLFRKEGQNVTLSCEQNLNHDAMYWYRQDPGQGLRLIYYSQIVNDFQKGDIAEGYSVSREKKESFPLTVTSAQKNPTAFYLCASSMGRTVEKLFFGSGTQLSVL.

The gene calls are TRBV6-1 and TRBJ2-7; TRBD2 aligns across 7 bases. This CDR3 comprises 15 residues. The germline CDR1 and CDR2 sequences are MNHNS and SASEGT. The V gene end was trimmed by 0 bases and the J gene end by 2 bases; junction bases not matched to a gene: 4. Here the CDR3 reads CASSEARGRAYEQYF. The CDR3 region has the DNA TGTGCCAGCAGTGAAGCGCGGGGGAGGGCCTACGAGCAGTACTTC.

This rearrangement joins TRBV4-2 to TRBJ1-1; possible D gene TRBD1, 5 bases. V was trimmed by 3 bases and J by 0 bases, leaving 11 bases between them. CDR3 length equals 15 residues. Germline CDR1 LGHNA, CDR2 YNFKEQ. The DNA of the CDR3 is TGTGCCAGCAGCCAGGGACTAGGGGTGAACACTGAAGCTTTCTTT. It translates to CASSQGLGVNTEAFF.

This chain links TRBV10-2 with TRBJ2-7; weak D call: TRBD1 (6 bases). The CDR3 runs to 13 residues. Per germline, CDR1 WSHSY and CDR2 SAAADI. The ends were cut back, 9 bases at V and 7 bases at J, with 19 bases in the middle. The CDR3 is CASSGVGIREQYF. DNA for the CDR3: TGCGCCAGTTCAGGGGTGGGGATTAGGGAGCAGTACTTC.

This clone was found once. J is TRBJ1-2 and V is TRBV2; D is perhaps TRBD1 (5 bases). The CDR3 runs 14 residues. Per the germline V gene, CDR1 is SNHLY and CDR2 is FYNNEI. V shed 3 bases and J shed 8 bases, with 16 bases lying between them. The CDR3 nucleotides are TGTGCCAGCAGTGATGAAGGGGTTAGTCACGGCTACACCTTC. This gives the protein CASSDEGVSHGYTF.

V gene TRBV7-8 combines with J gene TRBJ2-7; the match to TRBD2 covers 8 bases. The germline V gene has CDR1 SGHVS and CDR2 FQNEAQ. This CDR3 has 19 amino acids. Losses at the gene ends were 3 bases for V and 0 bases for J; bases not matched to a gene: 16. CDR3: CASSFPREASGSSSYEQYF. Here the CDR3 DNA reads TGTGCCAGCAGCTTTCCGCGGGAGGCTAGCGGGTCTAGCTCCTACGAGCAGTACTTC.

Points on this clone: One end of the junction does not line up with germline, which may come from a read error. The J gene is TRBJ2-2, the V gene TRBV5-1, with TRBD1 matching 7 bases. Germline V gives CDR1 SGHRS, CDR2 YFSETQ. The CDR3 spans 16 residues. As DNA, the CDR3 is TGCGCCAGCAGATTGGAAGGGGGCATGCGGACCGGGGAGCTGTTTTTT. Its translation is CASRLEGGMRTGELFF.

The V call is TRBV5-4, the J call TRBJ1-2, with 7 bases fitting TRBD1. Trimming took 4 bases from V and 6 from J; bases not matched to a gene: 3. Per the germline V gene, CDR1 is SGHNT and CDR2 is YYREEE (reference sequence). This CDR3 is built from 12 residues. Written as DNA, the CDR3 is TGTGCCAGCAGCGGGACAGCGGATGGCTACACCTTC. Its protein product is CASSGTADGYTF.

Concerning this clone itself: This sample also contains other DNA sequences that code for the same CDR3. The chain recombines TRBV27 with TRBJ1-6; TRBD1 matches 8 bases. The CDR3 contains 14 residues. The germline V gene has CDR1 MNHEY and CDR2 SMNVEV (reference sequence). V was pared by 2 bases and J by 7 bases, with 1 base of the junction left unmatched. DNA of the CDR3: TGTGCCAGCAGTTTAACAGGGGGAAATTCACCCCTCCACTTT. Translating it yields CASSLTGGNSPLHF.

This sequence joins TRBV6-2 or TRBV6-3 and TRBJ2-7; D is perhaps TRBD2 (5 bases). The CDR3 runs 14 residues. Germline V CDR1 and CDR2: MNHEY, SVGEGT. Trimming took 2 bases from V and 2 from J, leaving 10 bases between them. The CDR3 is CASSYGSGPYEQYF. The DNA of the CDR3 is TGTGCCAGCAGTTACGGAAGCGGTCCCTACGAGCAGTACTTC.

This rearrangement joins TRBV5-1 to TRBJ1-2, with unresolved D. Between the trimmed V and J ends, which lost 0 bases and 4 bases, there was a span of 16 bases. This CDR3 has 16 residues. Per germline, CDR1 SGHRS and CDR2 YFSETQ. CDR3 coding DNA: TGCGCCAGCAGCTTGGAGGGCGGAGGAGCATCCTATGGCTACACCTTC. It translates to CASSLEGGGASYGYTF.

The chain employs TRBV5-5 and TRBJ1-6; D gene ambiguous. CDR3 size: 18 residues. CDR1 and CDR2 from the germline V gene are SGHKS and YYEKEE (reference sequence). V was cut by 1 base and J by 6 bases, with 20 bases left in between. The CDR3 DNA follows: TGTGCCAGCAGCTTGATGCACTCCCGTGGTTGCTGTAATTCACCCCTCCACTTT. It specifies CASSLMHSRGCCNSPLHF.

CDR3: CAPRNEQFF. In nucleotides, the CDR3 is TGTGCCCCCCGCAATGAGCAGTTCTTC. The chain carries TRBV10-3 and TRBJ2-1; D is ambiguous. The CDR3 covers 9 residues. Looked up from germline, CDR1 is ENHRY and CDR2 is SYGVKD. V was pared by 11 bases and J by 6 bases, with 5 bases between.

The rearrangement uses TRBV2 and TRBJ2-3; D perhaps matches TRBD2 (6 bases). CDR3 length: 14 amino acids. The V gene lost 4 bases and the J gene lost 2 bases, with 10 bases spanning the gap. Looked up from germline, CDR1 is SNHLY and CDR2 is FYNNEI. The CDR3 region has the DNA TGTGCCAGCAGTGGCCTAGCGTACACAGATACGCAGTATTTT. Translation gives CASSGLAYTDTQYF.

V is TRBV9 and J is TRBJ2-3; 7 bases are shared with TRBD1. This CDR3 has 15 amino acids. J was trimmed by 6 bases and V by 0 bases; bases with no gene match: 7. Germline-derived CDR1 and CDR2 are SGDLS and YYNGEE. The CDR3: CASSVEQGTLDTQYF. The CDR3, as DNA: TGTGCCAGCAGCGTAGAACAGGGGACCCTGGATACGCAGTATTTT.

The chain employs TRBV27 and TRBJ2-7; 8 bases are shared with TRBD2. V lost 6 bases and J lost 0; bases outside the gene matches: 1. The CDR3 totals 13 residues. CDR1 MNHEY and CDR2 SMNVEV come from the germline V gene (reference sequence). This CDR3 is CASRLAASYEQYF. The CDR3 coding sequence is TGTGCCAGCAGACTAGCGGCCTCCTACGAGCAGTACTTC.

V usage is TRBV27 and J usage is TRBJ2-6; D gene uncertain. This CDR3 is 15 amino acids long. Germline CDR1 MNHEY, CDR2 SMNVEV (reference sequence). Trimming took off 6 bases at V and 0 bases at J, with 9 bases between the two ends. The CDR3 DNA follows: TGTGCCAGCAGGGAACACAGCTCTGGGGCCAACGTCCTGACTTTC. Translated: CASREHSSGANVLTF.